These 21 T cell receptor beta chains share one sample of origin, sequenced in a study of CD8 T cells in ankylosing spondylitis. TCRdb reanalysed the 5' RACE reads using MiXCR and keeps one entry per CDR3 protein. Among 200,000 to 300,000 distinct CDR3 sequences listed, approximately 24% were seen once. The sequencing sample was made of blood, either unsorted or a sorted T cell fraction (not recorded which). All receptors come from a male donor with ankylosing spondylitis or in good health (not recorded which).

This clonotype was picked up a small number of times. DNA for the CDR3: TGTGCCAGCAGTGAAGTAGTGAGACTGCCGTCGGGCCAGTACTTC. It specifies CASSEVVRLPSGQYF. This chain connects TRBV2 to TRBJ2-5; D uncertain. V lost 1 base and J lost 10, with 19 bases in between. CDR1 is SNHLY, CDR2 FYNNEI, per germline. This CDR3 comprises 15 residues. Complete variable domain (other parts from reference TRBV2 and TRBJ2-5): EPEVTQTPSHQVTQMGQEVILRCVPISNHLYFYWYRQILGQKVEFLVSFYNNEISEKSEIFDDQFSVERPDGSNFTLKIRSTKLEDSAMYFCASSEVVRLPSGQYFGPGTRLLVL.

The V gene is TRBV3-1, the J gene TRBJ1-5; D unclear. Trimming pared 1 base from V and 7 bases from J, leaving 5 bases between. The length of the CDR3 is 12 residues. Germline lookup yields CDR1 LGHDT and CDR2 YNNKEL (reference sequence). The DNA for the CDR3 is TGTGCCAGCAGCCAAGGATTCCAGCCCCAGCATTTT. It encodes CASSQGFQPQHF.

This clonotype was recorded many times. The J gene is TRBJ2-1, the V gene TRBV10-3; D gene uncertain. The germline V gene encodes CDR1 ENHRY and CDR2 SYGVKD. This CDR3 has 12 amino acids. Trimming removed 9 bases at V and 5 bases at J, with 11 bases between. CDR3 coding DNA: TGTGCCATACGACCCCAGGACAATGAGCAGTTCTTC. Protein: CAIRPQDNEQFF.

This clonotype was found a few times. The V gene is TRBV6-4, the J gene TRBJ2-1; no definite D call. Germline lookup yields CDR1 MRHNA and CDR2 SNTAGT. V was clipped by 0 bases and J by 2 bases, with 11 bases between them. The CDR3 length is 16 residues. The CDR3 nucleotides read TGTGCCAGCAGTGACTCTGCCCAGCTCCCCTACAATGAGCAGTTCTTC. Protein sequence: CASSDSAQLPYNEQFF.

This clonotype was seen repeatedly, ten times or more. The V gene is TRBV3-1, the J gene TRBJ2-7, with 8 bases matching TRBD1. With 7 bases clipped from V and 4 bases from J, the junction kept 9 bases outside the gene matches. CDR3 length: 14 amino acids. The germline V gene encodes CDR1 LGHDT and CDR2 YNNKEL (reference sequence). CDR3 amino acids: CASTRRQGSYEQYF. The CDR3 DNA reads TGTGCCAGCACCCGGAGACAGGGGTCGTACGAGCAGTACTTC.

Many counts were recorded for this clonotype. J is TRBJ2-2 and V is TRBV3-1; TRBD2 matches 8 bases. Per germline, CDR1 LGHDT and CDR2 YNNKEL (reference sequence). V was pared by 4 bases and J by 0 bases, with 7 bases of the junction left unmatched. The CDR3 totals 17 residues. Written as DNA, the CDR3 is TGTGCCAGCAGCCGGGCCAGCGGGGGAGCGAACACCGGGGAGCTGTTTTTT. Encoded protein: CASSRASGGANTGELFF.

This clonotype was seen a single time. V and J are TRBV5-1 and TRBJ2-5, with D uncertain. CDR1 is SGHRS, CDR2 YFSETQ, per germline. This CDR3 spans 15 amino acids. Trimming shortened V by 0 bases and J by 4 bases, and 13 bases separated the two germline ends. The CDR3 spells CASSLEKGTRETQYF. CDR3 coding DNA: TGCGCCAGCAGCTTGGAGAAGGGTACGAGAGAGACCCAGTACTTC.

This clonotype was counted a few times. The chain is built from TRBV29-1 and TRBJ2-2; 8 positions agree with TRBD1. Germline V gene sequence: CDR1 SQVTM, CDR2 ANQGSEA. V was clipped by 4 bases and J by 6 bases; unmatched bases: 4. This CDR3 is built from 13 residues. The chain's CDR3 is CSVAKQGAGELFF. Written as DNA, the CDR3 is TGCAGCGTTGCAAAACAGGGGGCCGGGGAGCTGTTTTTT.

In this sample, this clonotype turned up many times. The V and J genes are TRBV7-9 and TRBJ2-3; 9 bases map to TRBD2. The CDR3 contains 15 residues. CDR1 and CDR2 from the germline V gene are SEHNR and FQNEAQ (reference sequence). J lost 5 bases, V lost 3 bases, and 6 bases had no gene match. CDR3 coding DNA: TGTGCCAGCAGCTTCCAAGCGGGGGGTATAGATACGCAGTATTTT. As protein: CASSFQAGGIDTQYF.

This clonotype was seen ten or more times. This rearrangement joins TRBV12-3 or TRBV12-4 to TRBJ2-1; D not certain. Between the trimmed V and J ends, which lost 6 bases and 2 bases, there was a span of 14 bases. The CDR3 consists of 15 residues. The CDR3 DNA follows: TGTGCCAGCAGCCCTGGCCGTGGGACCTACAATGAGCAGTTCTTC. It specifies CASSPGRGTYNEQFF.

Ten or more counts support this clonotype. V usage is TRBV20-1 and J usage is TRBJ2-1, with D possibly being TRBD2 (6 bases). Looked up from germline, CDR1 is DFQATT and CDR2 is SNEGSKA (reference sequence). Trimming stripped 1 base from V and 8 bases from J, with 18 bases between. This CDR3 comprises 15 residues. The CDR3 loop is CSARAGAGRAHEQFF. The CDR3 DNA follows: TGCAGTGCTAGAGCGGGAGCCGGCAGGGCCCATGAGCAGTTCTTC.

The CDR3 DNA is TGTGCCATCAGTGAGACCGGGACAGGGACTGAAGCTTTCTTT. It is translated as CAISETGTGTEAFF. The chain couples TRBV10-3 to TRBJ1-1, with TRBD1 matching over 9 bases. V shed 2 bases, J shed 5 bases, and the junction held 3 bases outside the gene matches. There are 14 residues in the CDR3. The germline gives CDR1 ENHRY, CDR2 SYGVKD.

This clonotype has only a few counts. The chain is built from TRBV5-1 and TRBJ2-7; D may be TRBD1 (5 bases). This CDR3 has 14 residues. V shed 4 bases and J shed 5 bases, with 16 bases lying between them. Germline assignment: CDR1 SGHRS and CDR2 YFSETQ. The CDR3 DNA is TGCGCCAGCAGCCGGGTCAGCAGGGCGGACGAGCAGTACTTC. Protein: CASSRVSRADEQYF.

The table lists this clonotype with a few counts. V usage is TRBV29-1 and J usage is TRBJ2-7, with 8 bases that match TRBD1. Germline V gene data show CDR1 as SQVTM and CDR2 as ANQGSEA. Germline trimming cut 6 bases from V and 3 bases from J; bases unmatched to any gene: 4. This CDR3 region has 12 residues. CDR3 sequence reads: CSVDRGGYEQYF. The CDR3 nucleotides are TGCAGCGTCGACAGGGGCGGCTACGAGCAGTACTTC.

The genes are TRBV6-1 and TRBJ2-5; D may be TRBD1 or TRBD2 (6 bases each). This CDR3 contains 15 residues. Germline V gene sequence: CDR1 MNHNS, CDR2 SASEGT. V was cut by 3 bases and J by 5 bases, with 16 bases left in between. CDR3 sequence (DNA): TGTGCCAGCAGTGATCCACAACGGGGGCGGGAGACCCAGTACTTC. It translates to CASSDPQRGRETQYF.

The J gene is TRBJ1-4, the V gene TRBV12-3 or TRBV12-4; D not resolved. This CDR3 contains 11 residues. V lost 3 bases to trimming and J lost 10 bases, with 6 bases between them. The CDR3 here is CASSLEVKLFF. In DNA form, the CDR3 reads TGTGCCAGCAGTTTGGAAGTAAAACTGTTTTTT.

The chain recombines TRBV2 with TRBJ1-1; maybe TRBD1 (5 bases). V shed 6 bases and J shed 1 base, with 12 bases lying between them. This CDR3 contains 14 residues. Germline-derived CDR1 and CDR2 are SNHLY and FYNNEI. CDR3 protein: CASRAQGRNTEAFF. The CDR3 coding sequence is TGTGCCAGCAGAGCTCAGGGAAGGAACACTGAAGCTTTCTTT.

This chain joins TRBV25-1 and TRBJ2-5, with TRBD1 matching over 10 bases. Germline loops: CDR1 MGHDK, CDR2 SYGVNS. The CDR3 loop spans 15 amino acids. V trimming: 8 bases; J trimming: 0 bases; junction bases outside the gene matches: 6. The CDR3 spells CASLGTGANQETQYF. In nucleotides, the CDR3 is TGTGCCAGCCTCGGGACAGGGGCCAACCAAGAGACCCAGTACTTC.

This clonotype came up a few times. The chain uses TRBV20-1 and TRBJ2-1; 7 nucleotides align to TRBD2. There are 16 residues in the CDR3. Per the germline V gene, CDR1 is DFQATT and CDR2 is SNEGSKA (reference sequence). The junction had 9 bases not matched to a gene; V was cut back by 2 bases and J by 2 bases. The CDR3 here is CSARPSGGGAYNEQFF. The CDR3 DNA follows: TGCAGTGCTAGACCGTCGGGTGGGGGGGCCTACAATGAGCAGTTCTTC.

This clonotype was seen a few times. This rearrangement joins TRBV20-1 to TRBJ2-3; D is possibly TRBD1 (6 bases). This CDR3 is 13 amino acids long. In germline, CDR1 is DFQATT, CDR2 SNEGSKA (reference sequence). V was shortened by 6 bases and J by 3 bases, with 13 bases between the two germline ends. CDR3: CSARGERTDTQYF. The CDR3, as DNA: TGCAGTGCCAGGGGAGAGAGAACAGATACGCAGTATTTT.

The chain has TRBV6-5 and TRBJ1-2, with D possibly being TRBD1 (5 bases). V lost 3 bases and J 0 bases, leaving 14 bases between the germline ends. Germline CDR1 reads MNHEY; CDR2 reads SVGAGI. The CDR3 totals 16 residues. This chain's CDR3 is CASSYRWAGTNYGYTF. The CDR3 nucleotides are TGTGCCAGCAGTTATAGGTGGGCAGGGACTAACTATGGCTACACCTTC.